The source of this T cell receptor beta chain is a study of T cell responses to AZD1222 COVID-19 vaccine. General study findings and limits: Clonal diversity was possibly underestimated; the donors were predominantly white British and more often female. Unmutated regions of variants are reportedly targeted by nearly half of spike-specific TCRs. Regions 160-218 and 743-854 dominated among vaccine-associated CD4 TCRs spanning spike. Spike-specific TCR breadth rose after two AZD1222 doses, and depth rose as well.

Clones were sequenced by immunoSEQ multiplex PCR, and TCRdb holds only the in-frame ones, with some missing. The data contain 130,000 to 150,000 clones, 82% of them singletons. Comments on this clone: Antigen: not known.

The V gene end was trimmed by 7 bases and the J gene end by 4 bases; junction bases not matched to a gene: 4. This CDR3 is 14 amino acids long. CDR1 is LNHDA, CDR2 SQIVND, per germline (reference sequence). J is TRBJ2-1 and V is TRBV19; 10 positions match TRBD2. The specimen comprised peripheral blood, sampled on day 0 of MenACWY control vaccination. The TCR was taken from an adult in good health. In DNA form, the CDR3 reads TGTGCCAGTAAAGTACTAGCGGGGTACAATGAGCAGTTCTTC. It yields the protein CASKVLAGYNEQFF.